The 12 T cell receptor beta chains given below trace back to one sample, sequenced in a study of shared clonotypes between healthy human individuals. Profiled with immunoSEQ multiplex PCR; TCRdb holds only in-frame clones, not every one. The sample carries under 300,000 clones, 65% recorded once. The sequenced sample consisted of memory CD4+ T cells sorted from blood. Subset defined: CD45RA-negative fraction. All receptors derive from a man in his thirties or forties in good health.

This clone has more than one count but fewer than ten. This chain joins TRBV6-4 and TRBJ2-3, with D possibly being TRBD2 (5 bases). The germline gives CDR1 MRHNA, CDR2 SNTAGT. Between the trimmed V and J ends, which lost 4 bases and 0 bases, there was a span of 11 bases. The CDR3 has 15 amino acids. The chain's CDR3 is CASSATWTSTDTQYF. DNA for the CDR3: TGTGCCAGCAGTGCCACCTGGACTAGCACAGATACGCAGTATTTT.

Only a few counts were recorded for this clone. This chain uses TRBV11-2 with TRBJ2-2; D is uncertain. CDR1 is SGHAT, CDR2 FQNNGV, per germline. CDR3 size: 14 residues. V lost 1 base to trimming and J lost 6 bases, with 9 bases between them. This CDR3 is CASSLAGFAGELFF. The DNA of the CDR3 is TGTGCCAGCAGCTTAGCCGGGTTTGCCGGGGAGCTGTTTTTT. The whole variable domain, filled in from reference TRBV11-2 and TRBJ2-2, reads EAGVAQSPRYKIIEKRQSVAFWCNPISGHATLYWYQQILGQGPKLLIQFQNNGVVDDSQLPKDRFSAERLKGVDSTLKIQPAKLEDSAVYLCASSLAGFAGELFFGEGSRLTVL.

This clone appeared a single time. The CDR3: CASSISAGVGYEQYF. The DNA for the CDR3 is TGTGCCAGTAGTATATCTGCAGGGGTAGGCTACGAGCAGTACTTC. This chain connects TRBV19 to TRBJ2-7; D might be TRBD1 (6 bases). Germline values: CDR1 LNHDA, CDR2 SQIVND (reference sequence). The CDR3 covers 15 residues. With 2 bases removed from V and 3 bases from J, the gap between germline ends came to 14 bases.

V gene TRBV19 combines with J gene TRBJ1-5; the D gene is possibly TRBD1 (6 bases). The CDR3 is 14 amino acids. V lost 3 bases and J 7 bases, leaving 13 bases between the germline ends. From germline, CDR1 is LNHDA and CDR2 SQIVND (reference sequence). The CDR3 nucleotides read TGTGCCAGTAGTATTAGGGGGGAACGGCAGCCCCAGCATTTT. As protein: CASSIRGERQPQHF.

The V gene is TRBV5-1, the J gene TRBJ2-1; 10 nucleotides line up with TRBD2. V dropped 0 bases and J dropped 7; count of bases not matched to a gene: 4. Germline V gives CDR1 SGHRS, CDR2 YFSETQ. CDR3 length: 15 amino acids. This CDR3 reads CASSLVPSGRNEQFF. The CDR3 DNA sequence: TGCGCCAGCAGCTTGGTGCCTAGCGGGAGAAATGAGCAGTTCTTC.

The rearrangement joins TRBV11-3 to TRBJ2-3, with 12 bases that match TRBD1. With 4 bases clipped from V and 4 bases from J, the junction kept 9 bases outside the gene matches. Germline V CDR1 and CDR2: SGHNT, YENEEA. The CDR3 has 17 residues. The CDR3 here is CASSSGTGGANADTQYF. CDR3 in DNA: TGTGCCAGCAGCTCCGGGACAGGGGGCGCCAATGCAGATACGCAGTATTTT.

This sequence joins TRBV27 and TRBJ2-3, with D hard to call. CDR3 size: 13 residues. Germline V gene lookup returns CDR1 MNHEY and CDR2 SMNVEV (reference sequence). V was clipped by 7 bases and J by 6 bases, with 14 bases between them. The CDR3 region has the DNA TGTGCCAGCACGCGGCCGGGTTCCGATACGCAGTATTTT. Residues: CASTRPGSDTQYF.

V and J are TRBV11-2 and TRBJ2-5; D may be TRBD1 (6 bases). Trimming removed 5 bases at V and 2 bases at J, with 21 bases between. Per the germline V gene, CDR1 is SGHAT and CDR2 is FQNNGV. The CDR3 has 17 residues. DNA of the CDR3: TGTGCCAGCAGCCCCCCCACAGGGCTTCCAAGACAAGAGACCCAGTACTTC. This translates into CASSPPTGLPRQETQYF.

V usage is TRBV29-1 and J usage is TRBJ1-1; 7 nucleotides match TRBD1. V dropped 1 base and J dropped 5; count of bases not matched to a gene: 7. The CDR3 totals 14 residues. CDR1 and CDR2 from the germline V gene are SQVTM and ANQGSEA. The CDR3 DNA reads TGCAGCGTTGAAGTACGCGACAGGGTTACTGAAGCTTTCTTT. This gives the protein CSVEVRDRVTEAFF.

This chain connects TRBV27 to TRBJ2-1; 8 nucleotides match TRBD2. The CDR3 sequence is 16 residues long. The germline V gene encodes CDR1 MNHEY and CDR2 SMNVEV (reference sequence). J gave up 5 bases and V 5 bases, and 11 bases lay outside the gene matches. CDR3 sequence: CASSRLVSGINNEQFF. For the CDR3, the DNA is TGTGCCAGCAGTAGGTTAGTTAGCGGGATCAACAATGAGCAGTTCTTC.

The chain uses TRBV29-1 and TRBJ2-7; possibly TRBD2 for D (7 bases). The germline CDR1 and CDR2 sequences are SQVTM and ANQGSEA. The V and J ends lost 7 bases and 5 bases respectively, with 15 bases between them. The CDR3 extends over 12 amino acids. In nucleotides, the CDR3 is TGCAGCGCCGAAGAGGGGGGGCACGAGCAGTACTTC. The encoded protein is CSAEEGGHEQYF.

The CDR3 loop is CASSRPGRGNTEAFF. In DNA, the CDR3 is TGTGCCAGCAGCCGACCCGGAAGGGGAAACACTGAAGCTTTCTTT. The V call is TRBV11-1, the J call TRBJ1-1, with D tentatively TRBD1 (5 bases). The germline V and J ends were trimmed by 5 bases and 2 bases, with 15 bases remaining between them. The CDR3 has 15 residues. Germline V gives CDR1 SGHAT, CDR2 FQDESV (reference sequence).